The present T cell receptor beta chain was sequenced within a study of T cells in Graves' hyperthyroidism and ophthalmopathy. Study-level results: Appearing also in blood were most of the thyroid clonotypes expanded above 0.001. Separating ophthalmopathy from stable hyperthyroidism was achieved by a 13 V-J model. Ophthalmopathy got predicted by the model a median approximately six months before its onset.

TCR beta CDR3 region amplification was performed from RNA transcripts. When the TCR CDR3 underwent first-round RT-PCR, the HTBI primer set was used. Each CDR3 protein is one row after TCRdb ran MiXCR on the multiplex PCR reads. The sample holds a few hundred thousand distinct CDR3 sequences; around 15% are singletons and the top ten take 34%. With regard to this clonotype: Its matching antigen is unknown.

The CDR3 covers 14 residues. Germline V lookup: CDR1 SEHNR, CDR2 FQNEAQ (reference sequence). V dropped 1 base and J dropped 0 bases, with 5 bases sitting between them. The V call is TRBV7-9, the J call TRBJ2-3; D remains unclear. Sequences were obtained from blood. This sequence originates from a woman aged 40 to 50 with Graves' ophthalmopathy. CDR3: CASSLGFSTDTQYF. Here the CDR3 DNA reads TGTGCCAGCAGCTTAGGGTTTAGCACAGATACGCAGTATTTT. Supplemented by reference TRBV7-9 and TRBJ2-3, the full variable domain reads DTGVSQNPRHKITKRGQNVTFRCDPISEHNRLYWYRQTLGQGPEFLTYFQNEAQLEKSRLLSDRFSAERPKGSFSTLEIQRTEQGDSAMYLCASSLGFSTDTQYFGPGTRLTVL.